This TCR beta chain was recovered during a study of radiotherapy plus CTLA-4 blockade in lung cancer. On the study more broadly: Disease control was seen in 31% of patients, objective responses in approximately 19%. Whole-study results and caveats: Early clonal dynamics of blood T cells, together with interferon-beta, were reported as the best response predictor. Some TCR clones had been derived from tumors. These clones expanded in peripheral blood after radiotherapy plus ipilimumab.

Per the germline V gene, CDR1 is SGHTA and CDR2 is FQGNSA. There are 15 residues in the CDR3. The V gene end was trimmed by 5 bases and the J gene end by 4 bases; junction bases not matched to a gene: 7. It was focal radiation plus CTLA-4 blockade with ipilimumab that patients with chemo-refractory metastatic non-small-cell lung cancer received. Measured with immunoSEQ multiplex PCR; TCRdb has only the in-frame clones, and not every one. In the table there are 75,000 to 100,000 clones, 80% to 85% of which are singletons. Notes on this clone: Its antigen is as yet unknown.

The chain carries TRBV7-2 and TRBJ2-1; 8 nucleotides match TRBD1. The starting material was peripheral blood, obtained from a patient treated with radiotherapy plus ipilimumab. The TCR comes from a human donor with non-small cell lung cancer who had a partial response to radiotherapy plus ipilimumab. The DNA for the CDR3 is TGTGCCAGCAGCCCCGACAGGGGCGTTTACAATGAGCAGTTCTTC. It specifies CASSPDRGVYNEQFF.